This TCR beta chain comes out of a study of breast tumors, draining lymph nodes, adjacent tissues. Study conclusions and caveats: Findings are consistent with lymph node origin and intratumoral expansion of most tumor T cells. Tumor and nontumor repertoires were significantly more similar in luminal-like than in basal-like breast cancer.

This clonotype was recorded many times. Its specificity is unknown. Samples came from axillary lymph nodes draining the breast cancer. TCRdb re-analysed the multiplex PCR reads in MiXCR, keeping a single row per CDR3 protein. The profile shows approximately 130,000 distinct CDR3 sequences, approximately 21% of them singletons. Per the germline V gene, CDR1 is SGHRS and CDR2 is YFSETQ. V was trimmed by 5 bases and J by 0 bases, leaving 12 bases between them. The CDR3 spans 14 residues. Specimen: axillary lymph node tissue. The genes are TRBV5-1 and TRBJ2-7; perhaps TRBD1 as D (5 bases). The sequence was collected from a female donor with breast cancer. Some clones in this sample may be carry-over from other donors' samples. The CDR3 loop is CASRGRESSYEQYF. CDR3 nucleotide sequence: TGCGCCAGCAGGGGGCGAGAAAGCTCCTACGAGCAGTACTTC.